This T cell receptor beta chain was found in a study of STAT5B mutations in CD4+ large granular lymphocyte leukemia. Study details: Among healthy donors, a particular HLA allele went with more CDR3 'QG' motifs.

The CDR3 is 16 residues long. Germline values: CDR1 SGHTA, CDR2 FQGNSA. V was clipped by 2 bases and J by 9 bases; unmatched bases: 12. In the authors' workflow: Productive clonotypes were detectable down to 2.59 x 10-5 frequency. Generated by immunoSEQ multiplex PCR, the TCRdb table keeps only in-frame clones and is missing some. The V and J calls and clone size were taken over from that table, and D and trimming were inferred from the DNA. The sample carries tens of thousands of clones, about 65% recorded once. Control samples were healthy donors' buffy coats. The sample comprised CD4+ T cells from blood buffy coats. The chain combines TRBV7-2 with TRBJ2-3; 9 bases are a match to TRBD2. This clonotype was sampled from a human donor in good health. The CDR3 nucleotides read TGTGCCAGCAGCTTAAGTGGGGCGGGGGGGCAATCGACGCAGTATTTT. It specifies CASSLSGAGGQSTQYF.